A single sample gave rise to the 20 T cell receptor beta chains below, sequenced in a study of blood T cell repertoires in COVID-19. Generated by immunoSEQ multiplex PCR, the TCRdb table keeps only in-frame clones and is missing some. This table holds 200,000 to 300,000 clones, around 92% found once. Sequencing was performed on PBMCs or T cells enriched from blood (not recorded which). The origin of the receptors is a woman younger than 45 with acute COVID-19.

The V and J genes are TRBV5-1 and TRBJ2-1; D gene uncertain. There are 14 residues in the CDR3. CDR1 and CDR2 (germline): SGHRS, YFSETQ. V lost 4 bases, J lost 5 bases, and 13 bases lay in between. This CDR3 is CASSPGSVDNEQFF. CDR3 nucleotide sequence: TGCGCCAGCAGCCCAGGTAGTGTGGACAATGAGCAGTTCTTC.

V is TRBV5-1 and J is TRBJ2-5; perhaps TRBD2 as D (7 bases). Germline V gene data show CDR1 as SGHRS and CDR2 as YFSETQ. Deletions cut 4 bases from V and 3 bases from J, with 19 bases between. The CDR3 consists of 16 residues. The chain's CDR3 is CASSPGRGKGKETQYF. CDR3 DNA: TGCGCCAGCAGCCCGGGGAGGGGGAAAGGGAAAGAGACCCAGTACTTC.

The V call is TRBV9, the J call TRBJ1-6; 7 nucleotides match TRBD1. The CDR3 is made up of 14 amino acids. CDR1 and CDR2 (germline): SGDLS, YYNGEE. With V trimmed by 1 base and J by 9 bases, 4 bases remained unmatched. Here the CDR3 DNA reads TGTGCCAGCAGCGTACAGGGGGAGAGTTCACCCCTCCACTTT. This sequence encodes CASSVQGESSPLHF.

The J gene is TRBJ1-2, the V gene TRBV5-1; no definite D call. Germline CDR1 reads SGHRS; CDR2 reads YFSETQ. Trimming shortened V by 1 base and J by 7 bases, and 14 bases separated the two germline ends. There are 14 residues in the CDR3. The CDR3 DNA is TGCGCCAGCAGCTTGATGCAGGCGGGATCTGGCTACACCTTC. Protein product: CASSLMQAGSGYTF.

The gene calls are TRBV6-2 or TRBV6-3 and TRBJ2-2; D possibly corresponds to TRBD1 (5 bases). Germline V lookup: CDR1 MNHEY, CDR2 SVGEGT. The ends were cut back, 5 bases at V and 3 bases at J, with 10 bases in the middle. There are 14 residues in the CDR3. The CDR3, as DNA: TGTGCCAGCAGTCACACAGGAGACACCGGGGAGCTGTTTTTT. It translates to CASSHTGDTGELFF.

This clone was seen only once. The chain has TRBV19 and TRBJ1-1; 7 bases are shared with TRBD1. Germline V gives CDR1 LNHDA, CDR2 SQIVND (reference sequence). CDR3 length: 15 amino acids. Trimming took 6 bases from V and 0 from J; bases not matched to a gene: 7. The CDR3 coding sequence is TGTGCCAGTAGCAGGACAGGAACCCTGAACACTGAAGCTTTCTTT. This codes for CASSRTGTLNTEAFF.

The chain is built from TRBV19 and TRBJ1-2; 7 bases align to TRBD1. The CDR3 has 13 amino acids. V dropped 7 bases and J dropped 8; count of bases not matched to a gene: 10. Germline values: CDR1 LNHDA, CDR2 SQIVND (reference sequence). CDR3 in amino acids: CASTYNRGGGYTF. DNA for the CDR3: TGTGCCAGTACATATAACAGGGGAGGCGGCTACACCTTC.

The DNA of the CDR3 is TGCGCCAGCAGCTTGGAAGGGGTCCGCGGAAACACCATATATTTT. Translated: CASSLEGVRGNTIYF. The chain uses TRBV5-1 and TRBJ1-3; perhaps TRBD1 as D (5 bases). Germline V lookup: CDR1 SGHRS, CDR2 YFSETQ. V was pared by 0 bases and J by 4 bases, with 11 bases between. CDR3 length: 15 residues.

The chain uses TRBV7-2 and TRBJ1-5; 7 bases map to TRBD1. V lost 4 bases to trimming and J lost 6 bases; unmatched junction nucleotides: 12. The CDR3 is 16 residues long. Germline V gene sequence: CDR1 SGHTA, CDR2 FQGNSA. The CDR3 spells CASSSETGLMSQPQHF. The DNA for the CDR3 is TGTGCCAGCAGCTCAGAGACAGGGTTGATGAGTCAGCCCCAGCATTTT.

The rearrangement joins TRBV27 to TRBJ2-5; 9 bases agree with TRBD1. Germline V gene sequence: CDR1 MNHEY, CDR2 SMNVEV (reference sequence). V lost 3 bases and J lost 2; bases outside the gene matches: 10. The CDR3 contains 17 residues. CDR3: CASSFRGQGRDQETQYF. DNA for the CDR3: TGTGCCAGCAGTTTCCGGGGACAGGGAAGGGATCAAGAGACCCAGTACTTC.

The chain links TRBV7-3 to TRBJ2-1; 7 positions match TRBD1. V shed 5 bases, J shed 9 bases, and the junction held 13 bases outside the gene matches. CDR1 is SGHTA and CDR2 is FQGTGA in the germline V gene. This CDR3 is built from 15 residues. CDR3 bases: TGTGCCAGCAGCCTGCAACGACAGGGTTTTACTGAGCAGTTCTTC. Its protein product is CASSLQRQGFTEQFF.

V gene TRBV7-2 combines with J gene TRBJ2-7; 13 nucleotides line up with TRBD2. The germline V gene has CDR1 SGHTA and CDR2 FQGNSA. The CDR3 loop spans 15 amino acids. V lost 5 bases to trimming and J lost 5 bases; unmatched junction nucleotides: 6. DNA for the CDR3: TGTGCCAGCAGCAAACTAGCGGGGGGGCCGAACGAGCAGTACTTC. This gives the protein CASSKLAGGPNEQYF.

The chain carries TRBV5-1 and TRBJ1-2; unclear D gene. CDR3 length equals 15 residues. Germline CDR1 is SGHRS and CDR2 is YFSETQ. The germline V and J ends were trimmed by 6 bases and 3 bases, with 18 bases remaining between them. CDR3 nucleotides: TGCGCCAGCAACCTAACTGACACCTTGGACTATGGCTACACCTTC. Encoded protein: CASNLTDTLDYGYTF.

The V gene is TRBV11-3, the J gene TRBJ2-7; possible D gene TRBD2, 6 bases. CDR3 length equals 13 residues. Germline V gives CDR1 SGHNT, CDR2 YENEEA. Deletions cut 4 bases from V and 3 bases from J, with 10 bases between. DNA of the CDR3: TGTGCCAGCAGCTCCTCGACTAGCTACGAGCAGTACTTC. This translates into CASSSSTSYEQYF.

V usage is TRBV9 and J usage is TRBJ1-2; TRBD1 matches 7 bases. The CDR3 consists of 13 residues. Trimming removed 0 bases from V and 6 bases from J; junction bases left unmatched: 2. Germline V gene sequence: CDR1 SGDLS, CDR2 YYNGEE. The CDR3 is CASSVVQGDGYTF. The CDR3 nucleotides read TGTGCCAGCAGCGTAGTGCAGGGGGATGGCTACACCTTC.

The V gene is TRBV21-1, the J gene TRBJ1-5; the D call in the table, TRBD1, was not verified against the DNA. TRBV21-1 constitutes a pseudogene. The CDR3 runs 14 residues. The CDR3 nucleotides are TGTGCCAGCCCAAGGGCCCGGGGACAAGTGCCCCAGCATTTT. It codes for CASPRARGQVPQHF.

This clone was picked up one time. The chain uses TRBV2 and TRBJ2-5; 8 nucleotides line up with TRBD1. J gave up 2 bases and V 8 bases, and 10 bases lay outside the gene matches. CDR3 length: 15 amino acids. Per germline, CDR1 SNHLY and CDR2 FYNNEI. The CDR3 here is CASVVAGTGQETQYF. The CDR3 DNA is TGTGCCAGCGTGGTGGCCGGGACAGGACAAGAGACCCAGTACTTC.

The chain is built from TRBV28 and TRBJ2-1; 8 bases line up with TRBD1. The ends lost 4 bases at V and 5 bases at J; junction bases unmatched: 13. This CDR3 comprises 17 residues. Germline V gene sequence: CDR1 MDHEN, CDR2 SYDVKM. The DNA for the CDR3 is TGTGCCAGCAGTTCACCTTCTTTGGGACAGGCTAACAATGAGCAGTTCTTC. Protein sequence: CASSSPSLGQANNEQFF.

This chain connects TRBV9 to TRBJ1-1, with D uncertain. Per germline, CDR1 SGDLS and CDR2 YYNGEE. The CDR3 runs to 12 residues. Trimming took 3 bases from V and 1 from J, leaving 4 bases between them. DNA for the CDR3: TGTGCCAGCAGCGGACAGAACACTGAAGCTTTCTTT. Its protein is CASSGQNTEAFF.

The chain recombines TRBV18 with TRBJ1-2, with D possibly being TRBD1 (5 bases). CDR3 length: 16 residues. In germline, CDR1 is KGHSH, CDR2 LQKENI. Trimming cost V 1 base and J 1 base, with 13 bases left between them. For the CDR3, the DNA is TGTGCCAGCTCACCACGGTCGCAGGGAAATAACTATGGCTACACCTTC. Its translation: CASSPRSQGNNYGYTF. Variable domain in full (rest from reference TRBV18 and TRBJ1-2): NAGVMQNPRHLVRRRGQEARLRCSPMKGHSHVYWYRQLPEEGLKFMVYLQKENIIDESGMPKERFSAEFPKEGPSILRIQQVVRGDSAAYFCASSPRSQGNNYGYTFGSGTRLTVV.